This T cell receptor (beta chain) was found in a study of cytomegalovirus exposure and HLA in healthy donors. Study outcomes and limitations: With high specificity and sensitivity, the classifier reportedly diagnosed cytomegalovirus status. TCR beta chain V- and J-gene trimming was linked, in a later analysis, to a missense variant in DCLRE1C. CMV antigen specificity was confirmed in vitro for a few CMV-associated chains. About 87% or about 30% of the time was how often most TCR beta V segments were productive, according to an earlier analysis.

CDR3 length: 17 amino acids. CDR1 SGHTS and CDR2 YDEGEE come from the germline V gene. V lost 3 bases and J lost 3; bases outside the gene matches: 5. This clone appeared a few times. Antigen unknown. The PCR used 60 Vbeta and 13 Jbeta primers. TCRdb keeps only in-frame clones here, not all; method: immunoSEQ multiplex PCR. The sample has 180,000 or so clones; 9.5% are singletons. V usage is TRBV5-8 and J usage is TRBJ2-3; 15 bases map to TRBD2. Sequencing used PBMCs. The receptor comes from a woman in her 30s in good health and CMV-seropositive. The CDR3 DNA reads TGTGCCAGCAGCTCGGGACTAGCGGGAGGAATGACAGATACGCAGTATTTT. Translation gives CASSSGLAGGMTDTQYF.